The subject of this entry is one T cell receptor (beta chain). As yet, its antigen is unknown. Only in-frame clones appear in the TCRdb table, and some are missing; sequencing was by immunoSEQ multiplex PCR. The repertoire holds hundreds of thousands of clones, more than 75% seen once, with 12% in the top ten. The sample belongs to a study of cytomegalovirus exposure and HLA in healthy donors. Study-level findings and limits: Reports credit the classifier with highly specific, highly sensitive diagnosis of cytomegalovirus status.

The receptor was derived from a man between 18 and 29 years old in good health and CMV-seropositive. The specimen sequenced was PBMCs.

The CDR3 is CASSFGRWGAFF. CDR3 nucleotide sequence: TGTGCCAGCAGTTTTGGACGGTGGGGGGCTTTCTTT. The V gene is TRBV28, the J gene TRBJ1-1; D is perhaps TRBD1 (5 bases). Looked up from germline, CDR1 is MDHEN and CDR2 is SYDVKM. The CDR3 covers 12 residues. V was cut by 3 bases and J by 11 bases, with 13 bases left in between.